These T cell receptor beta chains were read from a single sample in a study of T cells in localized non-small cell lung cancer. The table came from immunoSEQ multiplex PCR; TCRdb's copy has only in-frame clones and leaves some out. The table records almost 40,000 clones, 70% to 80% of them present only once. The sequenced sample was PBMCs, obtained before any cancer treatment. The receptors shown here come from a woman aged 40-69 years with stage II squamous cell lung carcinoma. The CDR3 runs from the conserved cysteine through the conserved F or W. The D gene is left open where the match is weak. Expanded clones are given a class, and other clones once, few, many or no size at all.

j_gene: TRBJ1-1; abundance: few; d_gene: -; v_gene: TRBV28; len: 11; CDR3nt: TGTGCCAGCGTCTCGGAAACTGAAGCTTTCTTT; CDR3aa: CASVSETEAFF
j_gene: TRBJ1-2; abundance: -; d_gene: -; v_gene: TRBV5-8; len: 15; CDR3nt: TGTGCCAGCCCTTCGAAGGGTGCCAATTACTATGGCTACACCTTC; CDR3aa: CASPSKGANYYGYTF
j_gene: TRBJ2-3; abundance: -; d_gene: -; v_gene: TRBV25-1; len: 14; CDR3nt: TGTGCCAGCAGGGGCGGGATTAGCACAGATACGCAGTATTTT; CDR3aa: CASRGGISTDTQYF
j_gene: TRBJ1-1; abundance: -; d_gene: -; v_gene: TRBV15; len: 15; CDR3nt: TGTGCCACCAGCAGAGATCGGGAGGGGTTCGCTGAAGCTTTCTTT; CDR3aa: CATSRDREGFAEAFF
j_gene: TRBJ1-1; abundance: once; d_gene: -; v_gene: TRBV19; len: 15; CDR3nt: TGTGCCAGTAGTACGTGGGACCGAGGGAACACTGAAGCTTTCTTT; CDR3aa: CASSTWDRGNTEAFF
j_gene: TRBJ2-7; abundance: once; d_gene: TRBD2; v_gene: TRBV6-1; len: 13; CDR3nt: TGTGCCAGCAGGACTAGCGGGAACCACGAGCAGTACTTC; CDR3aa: CASRTSGNHEQYF
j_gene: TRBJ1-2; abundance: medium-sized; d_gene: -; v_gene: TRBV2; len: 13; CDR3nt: TGTGCCAGCACCTTGTACAGTAACTATGGCTACACCTTC; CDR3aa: CASTLYSNYGYTF
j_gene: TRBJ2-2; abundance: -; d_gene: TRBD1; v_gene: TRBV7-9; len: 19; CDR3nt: TGTGCCAGCAGCTTTAACCTAGGGGCAGGGGGCGCGAACACCGGGGAGCTGTTTTTT; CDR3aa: CASSFNLGAGGANTGELFF
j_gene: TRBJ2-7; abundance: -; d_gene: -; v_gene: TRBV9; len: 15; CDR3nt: TGTGCCAGCAGCCCGAGGGGGGACGGCCCCTACGAGCAGTACTTC; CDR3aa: CASSPRGDGPYEQYF
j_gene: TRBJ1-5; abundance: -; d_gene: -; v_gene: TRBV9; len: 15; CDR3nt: TGTGCCAGCAGCGGGGGGAATCACGTAAATCAGCCCCAGCATTTT; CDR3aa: CASSGGNHVNQPQHF
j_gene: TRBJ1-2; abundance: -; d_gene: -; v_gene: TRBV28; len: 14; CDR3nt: TGTGCCAGCAGTTGGATAGGGGTGGACTATGGCTACACCTTC; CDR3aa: CASSWIGVDYGYTF
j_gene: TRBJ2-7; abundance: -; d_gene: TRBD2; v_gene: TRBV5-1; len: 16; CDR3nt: TGCGCCAGCAGCTTGGAGGCGCGACTAGCGGCGAACGAGCAGTACTTC; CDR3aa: CASSLEARLAANEQYF
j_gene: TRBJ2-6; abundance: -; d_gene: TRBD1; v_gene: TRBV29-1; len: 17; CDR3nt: TGCAGCGTTGTAAGGGACAGGGAACGATCTGGGGCCAACGTCCTGACTTTC; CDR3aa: CSVVRDRERSGANVLTF
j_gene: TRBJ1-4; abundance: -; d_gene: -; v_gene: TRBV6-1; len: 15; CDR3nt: TGTGCCAGCAGTGCTAGGACTACAACTAATGAAAAACTGTTTTTT; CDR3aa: CASSARTTTNEKLFF
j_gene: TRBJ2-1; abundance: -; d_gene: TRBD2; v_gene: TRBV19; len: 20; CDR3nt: TGTGCCAGTAGTATTTCCGGGACTAGCGGAGTCCGGAGCTCCTACAATGAGCAGTTCTTC; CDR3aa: CASSISGTSGVRSSYNEQFF
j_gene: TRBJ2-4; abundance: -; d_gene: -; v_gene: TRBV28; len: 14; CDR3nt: TGTGCCAGCAGTTTGTTGCGGACCAAAAACATTCAGTACTTC; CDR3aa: CASSLLRTKNIQYF
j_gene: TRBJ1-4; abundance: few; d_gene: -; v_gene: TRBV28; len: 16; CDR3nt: TGTGCCAGCAGTTTTGGGCAGTATGCAACTAATGAAAAACTGTTTTTT; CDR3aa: CASSFGQYATNEKLFF
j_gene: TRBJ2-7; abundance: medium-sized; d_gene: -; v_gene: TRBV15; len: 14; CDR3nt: TGTGCCACCAGCAGACCCACCTTCGGGAACGAGCAGTACTTC; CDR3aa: CATSRPTFGNEQYF
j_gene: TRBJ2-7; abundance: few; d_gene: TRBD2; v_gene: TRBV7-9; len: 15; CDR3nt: TGTGCCAGCAGCTTAGAGGCTAGCGGGGCGTACGGGCAGTACTTC; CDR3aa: CASSLEASGAYGQYF
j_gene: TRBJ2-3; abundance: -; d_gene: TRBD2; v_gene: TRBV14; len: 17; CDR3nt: TGTGCCAGCAGTCTGACTAGCGGGGGGGTCGTCACAGATACGCAGTATTTT; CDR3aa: CASSLTSGGVVTDTQYF
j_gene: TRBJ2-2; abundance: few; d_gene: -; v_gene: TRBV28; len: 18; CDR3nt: TGTGCCAGCAGTACCTTTTTTTTAACGGGAGCTCTCCCCGGGGAGCTGTTTTTT; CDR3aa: CASSTFFLTGALPGELFF
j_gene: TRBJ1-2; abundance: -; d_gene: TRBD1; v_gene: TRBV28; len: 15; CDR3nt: TGTGCCAGCAGCATAACGGGACAGGCGATCTATGGCTACACCTTC; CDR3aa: CASSITGQAIYGYTF
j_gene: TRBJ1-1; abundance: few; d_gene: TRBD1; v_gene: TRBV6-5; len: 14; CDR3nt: TGTGCCAGCAGCCTAGGACAGGGAGGAACTGAAGCTTTCTTT; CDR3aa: CASSLGQGGTEAFF
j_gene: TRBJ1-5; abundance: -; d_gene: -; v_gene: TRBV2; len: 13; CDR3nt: TGTGCCAGCAGCGCGAGGGGGGGGCAGCCCCAGCATTTT; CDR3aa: CASSARGGQPQHF
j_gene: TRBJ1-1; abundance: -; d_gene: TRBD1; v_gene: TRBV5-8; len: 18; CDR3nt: TGTGCCAGCAGCTTTTTTCAGGTCTCGGGACAGACGAACACTGAAGCTTTCTTT; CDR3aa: CASSFFQVSGQTNTEAFF
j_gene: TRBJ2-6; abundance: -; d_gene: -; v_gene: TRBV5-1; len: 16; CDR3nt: TGCGCCAGCAGCTTGAATCCCGGGTCTGGGGCCAACGTCCTGACTTTC; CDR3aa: CASSLNPGSGANVLTF
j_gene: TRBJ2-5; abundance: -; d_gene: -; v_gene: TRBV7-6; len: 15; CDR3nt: TGTGCCAGCAGGCCCGGGCCATCAGTGTGGGAGACCCAGTACTTC; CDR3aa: CASRPGPSVWETQYF
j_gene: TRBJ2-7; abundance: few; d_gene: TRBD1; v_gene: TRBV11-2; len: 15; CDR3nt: TGTGCCAGCAGCTTAGCCCCTGGGACAGCTTACGAGCAGTACTTC; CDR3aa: CASSLAPGTAYEQYF
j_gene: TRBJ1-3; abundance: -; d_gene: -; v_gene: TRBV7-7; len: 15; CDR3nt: TGTGCTAGCAGCCCTGGCCTGACCTCTGGAAACACCATATATTTT; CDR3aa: CASSPGLTSGNTIYF
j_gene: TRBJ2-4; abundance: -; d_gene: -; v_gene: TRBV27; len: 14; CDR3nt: TGTGCCAGCAGACCGGGACTAGCCAAAAACATTCAGTACTTC; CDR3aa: CASRPGLAKNIQYF
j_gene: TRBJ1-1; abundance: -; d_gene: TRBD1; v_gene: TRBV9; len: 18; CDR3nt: TGTGCCAGCAGCCTTACTACGGGTTTACAGGGGCAGCGGACTGAAGCTTTCTTT; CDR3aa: CASSLTTGLQGQRTEAFF
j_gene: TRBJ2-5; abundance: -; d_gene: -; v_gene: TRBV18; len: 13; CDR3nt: TGTGCCAGCTCGGGGACTTTCCAAGAGACCCAGTACTTC; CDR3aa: CASSGTFQETQYF
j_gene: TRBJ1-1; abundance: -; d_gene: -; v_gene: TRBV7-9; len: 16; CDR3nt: TGTGCCAGCAGCGGAGATAAGGGCCCAGGGAAAACTGAAGCTTTCTTT; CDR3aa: CASSGDKGPGKTEAFF
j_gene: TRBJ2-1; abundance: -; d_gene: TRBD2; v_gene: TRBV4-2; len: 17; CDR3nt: TGTGCCAGCTGCCATGGGGATGGGAGGGAGGGCTACAATGAGCAGTTCTTC; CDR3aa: CASCHGDGREGYNEQFF
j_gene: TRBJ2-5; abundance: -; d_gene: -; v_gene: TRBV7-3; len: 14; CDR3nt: TGTGCCAGCAGCTTAAATGGCGGCCAAGAGACCCAGTACTTC; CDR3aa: CASSLNGGQETQYF
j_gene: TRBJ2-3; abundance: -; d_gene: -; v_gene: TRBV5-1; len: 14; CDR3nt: TGCGCCAGCAGCTTGGCGCAAGGGACAGATACGCAGTATTTT; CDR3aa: CASSLAQGTDTQYF
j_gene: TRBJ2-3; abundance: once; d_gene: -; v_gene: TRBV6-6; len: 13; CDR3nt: TGTGCCAGCAGTTTTCGGAACTTAGATACGCAGTATTTT; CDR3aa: CASSFRNLDTQYF
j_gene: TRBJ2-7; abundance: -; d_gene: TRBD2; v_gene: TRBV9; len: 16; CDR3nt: TGTGCCAGCAGCCCCGGACTAGCGGGAGGGCCGTACGAGCAGTACTTC; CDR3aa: CASSPGLAGGPYEQYF
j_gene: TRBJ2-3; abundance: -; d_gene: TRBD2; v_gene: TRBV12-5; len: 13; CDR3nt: TGTGCTAGTGGAGGGACTAGCCACGATACGCAGTATTTT; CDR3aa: CASGGTSHDTQYF
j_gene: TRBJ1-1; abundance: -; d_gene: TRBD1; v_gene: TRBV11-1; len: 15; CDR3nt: TGTGCCAGCAGCACCGGGGACAGTTGGAACACTGAAGCTTTCTTT; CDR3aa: CASSTGDSWNTEAFF
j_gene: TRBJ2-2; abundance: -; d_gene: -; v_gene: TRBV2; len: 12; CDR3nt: TGTGCCAGCAGTCTGAACACCGGGGAGCTGTTTTTT; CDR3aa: CASSLNTGELFF
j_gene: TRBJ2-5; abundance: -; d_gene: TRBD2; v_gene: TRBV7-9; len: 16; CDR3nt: TGTGCCAGCAGCTTAGCGCGCAGCGGGGGAGGAGAGACCCAGTACTTC; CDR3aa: CASSLARSGGGETQYF
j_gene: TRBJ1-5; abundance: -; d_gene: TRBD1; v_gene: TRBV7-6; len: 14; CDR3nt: TGTGCCAGCAGCTTAGGACAGGGGACCCAGCCCCAGCATTTT; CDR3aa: CASSLGQGTQPQHF
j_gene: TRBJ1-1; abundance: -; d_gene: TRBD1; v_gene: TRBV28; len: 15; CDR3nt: TGTGCCAGCAGTTCACCGGACAGGGCGGGCACTGAAGCTTTCTTT; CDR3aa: CASSSPDRAGTEAFF
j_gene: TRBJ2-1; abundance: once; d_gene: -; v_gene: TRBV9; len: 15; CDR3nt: TGTGCCAGCACCCCAGGGGGAGGGGACTACAATGAGCAGTTCTTC; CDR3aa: CASTPGGGDYNEQFF
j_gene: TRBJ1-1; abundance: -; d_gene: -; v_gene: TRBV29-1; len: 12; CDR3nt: TGCAGCGGGGGGCGGATGAACACTGAAGCTTTCTTT; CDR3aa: CSGGRMNTEAFF
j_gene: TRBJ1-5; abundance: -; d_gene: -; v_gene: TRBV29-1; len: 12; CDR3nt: TGCAGCGTGCAGTATAGCAATCAGCCCCAGCATTTT; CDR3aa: CSVQYSNQPQHF
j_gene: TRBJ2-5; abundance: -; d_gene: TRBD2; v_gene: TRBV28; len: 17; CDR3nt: TGTGCCAGCAGTTTGGAACTAGCGGGAGATATTCGAGAGACCCAGTACTTC; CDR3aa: CASSLELAGDIRETQYF